Sequencing of this T cell receptor beta chain was carried out in a study of T-cell memory formation after mild COVID-19. Study background: Clusters were largely donor specific. Study findings and constraints: Whether day 37 second-wave clones are SARS-CoV-2-specific was not confirmed. Contracting CD4+ clones were located mainly in CM and EM, and CD8+ clones in EMRA.

From 5'RACE with constant-segment primers came TCR alpha and TCR beta cDNA libraries that carried sample barcodes and UMIs. MiXCR was run by TCRdb on the 5' RACE reads, yielding one entry per CDR3 protein. The sample lists hundreds of thousands of distinct CDR3 sequences, roughly 25% occurring once. The germline V gene encodes CDR1 LNHDA and CDR2 SQIVND (reference sequence). The J segment lost 2 bases and the V segment lost 5 bases, leaving 11 bases of the junction unmatched. This CDR3 contains 16 residues. This clonotype was counted only a few times. Its antigen is unknown. This rearrangement joins TRBV19 to TRBJ2-7, with 8 bases fitting TRBD2. This clonotype originated in an adult woman who had mild COVID-19 (a few samples of this study predate the infection). Cell type and time point are not known. The sequencing input was PBMCs or a T cell subset sorted from them (not recorded which). The CDR3 spells CASSQLWASGPYEQYF. DNA of the CDR3: TGTGCCAGTAGTCAGCTGTGGGCTAGCGGGCCCTACGAGCAGTACTTC.